The 24 T cell receptor beta chains in this list originate from one sample, sequenced in a study of cytomegalovirus exposure and HLA in healthy donors. The PCR used 60 Vbeta and 13 Jbeta primers. Only in-frame clones appear in the TCRdb table, and some are missing; sequencing was by immunoSEQ multiplex PCR. Here the sample spans fewer than 150,000 clones, around 80% being singletons. Sequenced input: PBMCs. The receptor set was obtained from a man aged 40-55 years in good health and CMV-seropositive.

V usage is TRBV5-1 and J usage is TRBJ2-1, with a weak D call TRBD1 (6 bases). There are 15 residues in the CDR3. Trimming cost V 5 bases and J 4 bases, with 16 bases left between them. In germline, CDR1 is SGHRS, CDR2 YFSETQ. The DNA for the CDR3 is TGCGCCAGCAGGACACAGGGTTATGGGTACAATGAGCAGTTCTTC. Its translation is CASRTQGYGYNEQFF. The full variable domain, completed using reference TRBV5-1 and TRBJ2-1, is KAGVTQTPRYLIKTRGQQVTLSCSPISGHRSVSWYQQTPGQGLQFLFEYFSETQRNKGNFPGRFSGRQFSNSRSEMNVSTLELGDSALYLCASRTQGYGYNEQFFGPGTRLTVL.

V and J are TRBV5-1 and TRBJ2-5, with D possibly matching TRBD2 (5 bases). Between the trimmed V and J ends, which lost 6 bases and 5 bases, there was a span of 23 bases. The CDR3 is 16 amino acids. In germline, CDR1 is SGHRS, CDR2 YFSETQ. The DNA of the CDR3 is TGCGCCAGCACCGATTCGGAAGGCAGGAGAGGGGAGACCCAGTACTTC. Translated: CASTDSEGRRGETQYF.

The V call is TRBV27, the J call TRBJ2-5; 9 nucleotides agree with TRBD2. The length of the CDR3 is 14 residues. Germline V gene sequence: CDR1 MNHEY, CDR2 SMNVEV (reference sequence). Trimming took 7 bases from V and 5 from J; bases not matched to a gene: 8. The CDR3 protein is CASTASGIGETQYF. CDR3 bases: TGTGCCAGCACGGCTAGCGGGATTGGGGAGACCCAGTACTTC.

The chain combines TRBV9 with TRBJ2-2; D is perhaps TRBD2 (6 bases). The germline gives CDR1 SGDLS, CDR2 YYNGEE. The CDR3 is 16 residues long. The V end was cut by 0 bases, the J end by 4 bases, with 13 bases between. The CDR3 DNA reads TGTGCCAGCAGCGTAGCGGTCGGCGGGGCCACCGGGGAGCTGTTTTTT. Translation gives CASSVAVGGATGELFF.

This chain joins TRBV18 and TRBJ1-1; TRBD1 agrees at 7 bases. V was pared by 6 bases and J by 1 base, with 8 bases of the junction left unmatched. This CDR3 has 15 residues. Per the germline V gene, CDR1 is KGHSH and CDR2 is LQKENI. CDR3 in amino acids: CASSLTGQPNTEAFF. CDR3 coding DNA: TGTGCCAGCTCCCTTACGGGACAGCCGAACACTGAAGCTTTCTTT.

The chain has TRBV1 and TRBJ2-3; TRBD2, the D gene given by the table, was not confirmed from the DNA. TRBV1 is listed as a pseudogene. The CDR3 extends over 20 amino acids. The CDR3 DNA reads as TGCACCAGCAGCCAGCGTAGGTCCACGGCTAGCGGGAGGGCAACAGATACGCAGTATTTT. Protein product: CTSSQRRSTASGRATDTQYF.

The CDR3 nucleotides are TGTGCCAGCAGCCGGAGGGACAATGAGCAGTTCTTC. This codes for CASSRRDNEQFF. This chain joins TRBV7-9 and TRBJ2-1, with TRBD2 as a possible D gene (6 bases). The CDR3 runs to 12 residues. Germline lookup yields CDR1 SEHNR and CDR2 FQNEAQ (reference sequence). V was trimmed by 5 bases and J by 5 bases, leaving 7 bases between them.

The chain employs TRBV5-4 and TRBJ2-7; 8 bases are shared with TRBD1. Germline V gene data show CDR1 as SGHNT and CDR2 as YYREEE (reference sequence). The CDR3 consists of 14 residues. J lost 3 bases, V lost 2 bases, and 4 bases had no gene match. CDR3: CASSFGTGHYEQYF. The CDR3 DNA reads as TGTGCCAGCAGCTTCGGGACAGGTCACTACGAGCAGTACTTC.

V usage is TRBV7-2 and J usage is TRBJ2-5, with D perhaps matching TRBD1 (7 bases). The CDR3 contains 14 residues. V dropped 1 base and J dropped 4 bases, with 10 bases sitting between them. The germline V gene has CDR1 SGHTA and CDR2 FQGNSA. CDR3 residues: CASSLGRGLETQYF. CDR3 DNA sequence: TGTGCCAGCAGCTTAGGGAGGGGGCTAGAGACCCAGTACTTC.

There are a few counts of this clone. The chain links TRBV6-5 to TRBJ1-5; D might be TRBD1 (5 bases). The CDR3 covers 15 residues. Germline V gives CDR1 MNHEY, CDR2 SVGAGI. The ends were cut back, 6 bases at V and 3 bases at J, with 15 bases in the middle. CDR3 protein: CASSLQKGANQPQHF. The CDR3 DNA reads TGTGCCAGCAGCCTACAAAAAGGGGCCAATCAGCCCCAGCATTTT.

The chain recombines TRBV5-6 with TRBJ2-7, with 10 positions matching TRBD1. Looked up from germline, CDR1 is SGHDT and CDR2 is YYEEEE. The CDR3 has 17 residues. The junction had 8 bases not matched to a gene; V was cut back by 0 bases and J by 2 bases. This chain's CDR3 is CASSLVGGQGPPYEQYF. The DNA for the CDR3 is TGTGCCAGCAGCTTGGTAGGGGGACAGGGGCCCCCCTACGAGCAGTACTTC.

The chain employs TRBV15 and TRBJ2-7; TRBD1 matches at 8 bases. CDR1 and CDR2 (germline): LNHNV, YYDKDF (reference sequence). The CDR3 sequence is 17 residues long. V shed 0 bases, J shed 3 bases, and the junction held 10 bases outside the gene matches. Here the CDR3 DNA reads TGTGCCACCAGCAGAGATGGAGGGACAGGCCGACACTACGAGCAGTACTTC. Amino acids: CATSRDGGTGRHYEQYF.

The V and J genes are TRBV7-9 and TRBJ1-2; D is uncertain. Per the germline V gene, CDR1 is SEHNR and CDR2 is FQNEAQ (reference sequence). V was clipped by 5 bases and J by 4 bases, with 5 bases between them. The CDR3 is made up of 11 amino acids. The chain's CDR3 is CASSPGYGYTF. As DNA, the CDR3 is TGTGCCAGCAGCCCGGGCTATGGCTACACCTTC.

This chain connects TRBV25-1 to TRBJ2-7, with 8 bases matching TRBD2. V lost 9 bases and J lost 0; bases outside the gene matches: 10. Germline CDR1 and CDR2: MGHDK and SYGVNS. CDR3 length equals 15 residues. CDR3 DNA sequence: TGTGCCAGTAGGACTAGCCGGGAGTACTCCTACGAGCAGTACTTC. It translates to CASRTSREYSYEQYF.

V is TRBV29-1 and J is TRBJ1-1, with a tentative D call TRBD1 (6 bases). Trimming cost V 7 bases and J 5 bases, with 11 bases left between them. This CDR3 spans 11 amino acids. The germline V gene has CDR1 SQVTM and CDR2 ANQGSEA. DNA for the CDR3: TGCAGCGCCTCAGGGGTAACTGAAGCTTTCTTT. It encodes CSASGVTEAFF. The whole variable domain, remainder taken from reference TRBV29-1 and TRBJ1-1, is SAVISQKPSRDICQRGTSLTIQCQVDSQVTMMFWYRQQPGQSLTLIATANQGSEATYESGFVIDKFPISRPNLTFSTLTVSNMSPEDSSIYLCSASGVTEAFFGQGTRLTVV.

This rearrangement joins TRBV4-2 to TRBJ1-4, with TRBD1 identical over 8 bases. Germline assignment: CDR1 LGHNA and CDR2 YNFKEQ. The CDR3 sequence is 15 residues long. V trimming: 1 base; J trimming: 7 bases; junction bases outside the gene matches: 5. The DNA for the CDR3 is TGTGCCAGCAGCCAAGCCCAGGGGGCGAGTGAAAAACTGTTTTTT. Translated, it gives CASSQAQGASEKLFF.

The V call is TRBV7-2, the J call TRBJ1-2; maybe TRBD1 (5 bases). Trimming pared 1 base from V and 9 bases from J, leaving 18 bases between. The CDR3 runs 15 residues. CDR1 is SGHTA, CDR2 FQGNSA, per germline. The CDR3 DNA follows: TGTGCCAGCAGCTTAGTGGTTCTAGGGACTGGAAGCTACACCTTC. It translates to CASSLVVLGTGSYTF.

The CDR3 coding sequence is TGTGCCAGCAGTATTTACGGGGAGACTGAAGCTTTCTTT. Amino acids: CASSIYGETEAFF. The J gene is TRBJ1-1, the V gene TRBV6-5; D not resolved. The V gene lost 5 bases and the J gene lost 5 bases, with 12 bases spanning the gap. The CDR3 runs 13 residues. Germline values: CDR1 MNHEY, CDR2 SVGAGI.

The CDR3 loop is CASSPGSRSYEQYF. The CDR3 coding sequence is TGTGCCAGCAGCCCCGGGAGCCGCTCCTACGAGCAGTACTTC. The chain recombines TRBV11-1 with TRBJ2-7, with D perhaps matching TRBD2 (6 bases). This CDR3 has 14 amino acids. Trimming cost V 5 bases and J 0 bases, with 11 bases left between them. Per the germline V gene, CDR1 is SGHAT and CDR2 is FQDESV (reference sequence).

The chain carries TRBV19 and TRBJ1-5, with unresolved D. Germline V gene sequence: CDR1 LNHDA, CDR2 SQIVND (reference sequence). Trimming cost V 10 bases and J 0 bases, with 13 bases left between them. CDR3 length: 14 amino acids. This chain's CDR3 is CAIGRRDSNQPQHF. As DNA, the CDR3 is TGTGCCATTGGGAGGCGAGATAGCAATCAGCCCCAGCATTTT.

This clone was picked up one time. The chain employs TRBV11-2 and TRBJ1-2; D not certain. The CDR3 contains 15 residues. The V gene lost 8 bases and the J gene lost 4 bases, with 20 bases spanning the gap. Germline loops: CDR1 SGHAT, CDR2 FQNNGV. CDR3 region: CASGQIHTQSYGYTF. The DNA for the CDR3 is TGTGCCAGCGGCCAGATTCACACCCAAAGCTATGGCTACACCTTC.

J is TRBJ2-3 and V is TRBV5-1, with 8 positions matching TRBD2. The ends lost 0 bases at V and 4 bases at J; junction bases unmatched: 1. Germline CDR1 and CDR2: SGHRS and YFSETQ. CDR3 length equals 14 residues. The CDR3 DNA sequence: TGCGCCAGCAGCTTGGAACTAGCGGCAGATACGCAGTATTTT. Its translation: CASSLELAADTQYF.

The chain joins TRBV19 to TRBJ1-5, with D tentatively TRBD1 (5 bases). Between the trimmed V and J ends, which lost 6 bases and 7 bases, there was a span of 22 bases. This CDR3 comprises 16 residues. Germline-derived CDR1 and CDR2 are LNHDA and SQIVND (reference sequence). The DNA of the CDR3 is TGTGCCAGTAGACCCTGGGGGGAGACATCATTACAGCCCCAGCATTTT. The encoded protein is CASRPWGETSLQPQHF.

This rearrangement joins TRBV19 to TRBJ1-5; D is unclear. The V end was cut by 5 bases, the J end by 5 bases, with 19 bases between. The CDR3 covers 16 residues. The germline V gene has CDR1 LNHDA and CDR2 SQIVND (reference sequence). CDR3 sequence reads: CASSPTPGGSYQPQHF. The CDR3 DNA reads as TGTGCCAGTAGTCCAACTCCCGGAGGGAGCTATCAGCCCCAGCATTTT.